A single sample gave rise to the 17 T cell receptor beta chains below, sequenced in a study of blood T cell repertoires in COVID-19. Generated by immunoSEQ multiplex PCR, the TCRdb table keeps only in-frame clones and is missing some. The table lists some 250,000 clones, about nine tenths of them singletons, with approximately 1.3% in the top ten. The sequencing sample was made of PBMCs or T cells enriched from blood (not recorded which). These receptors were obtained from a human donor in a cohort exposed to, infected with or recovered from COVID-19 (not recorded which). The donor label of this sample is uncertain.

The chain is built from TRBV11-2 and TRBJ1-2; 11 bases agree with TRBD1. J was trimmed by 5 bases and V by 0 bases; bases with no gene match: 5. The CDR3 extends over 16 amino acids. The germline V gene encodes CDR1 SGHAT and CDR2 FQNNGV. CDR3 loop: CASSLDRTGGWYGYTF. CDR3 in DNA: TGTGCCAGCAGCTTAGACAGGACAGGGGGCTGGTATGGCTACACCTTC.

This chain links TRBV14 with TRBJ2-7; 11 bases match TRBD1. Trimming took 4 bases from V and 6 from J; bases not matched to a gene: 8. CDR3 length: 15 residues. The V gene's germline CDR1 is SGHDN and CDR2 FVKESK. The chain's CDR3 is CASSLAGTGGSEQYF. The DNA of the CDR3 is TGTGCCAGCAGCCTAGCTGGGACAGGGGGGTCCGAGCAGTACTTC. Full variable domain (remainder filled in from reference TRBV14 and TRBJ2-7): EAGVTQFPSHSVIEKGQTVTLRCDPISGHDNLYWYRRVMGKEIKFLLHFVKESKQDESGMPNNRFLAERTGGTYSTLKVQPAELEDSGVYFCASSLAGTGGSEQYFGPGTRLTVT.

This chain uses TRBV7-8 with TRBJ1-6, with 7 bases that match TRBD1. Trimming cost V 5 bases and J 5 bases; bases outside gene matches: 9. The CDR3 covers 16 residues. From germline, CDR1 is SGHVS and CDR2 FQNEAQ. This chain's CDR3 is CASSPRTGFDNSPLHF. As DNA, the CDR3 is TGTGCCAGCAGCCCGAGGACAGGTTTCGATAATTCACCCCTCCACTTT.

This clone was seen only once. CDR3 sequence (DNA): TGCGCCAGCAGCTTGGCCCCCGGGAAGAACACTGAAGCTTTCTTT. Its protein is CASSLAPGKNTEAFF. The V gene is TRBV5-1, the J gene TRBJ1-1; D not resolved. V lost 0 bases, J lost 1 base, and 10 bases lay in between. The CDR3 has 15 residues. CDR1 is SGHRS, CDR2 YFSETQ, per germline.

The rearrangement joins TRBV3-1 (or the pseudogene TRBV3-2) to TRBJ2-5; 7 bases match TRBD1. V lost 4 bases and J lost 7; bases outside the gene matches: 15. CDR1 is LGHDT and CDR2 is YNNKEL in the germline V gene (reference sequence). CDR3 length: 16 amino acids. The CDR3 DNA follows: TGTGCCAGCAGCCTCGGTTTACAGGGGAATAGGGGGACCCAGTACTTC. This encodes CASSLGLQGNRGTQYF.

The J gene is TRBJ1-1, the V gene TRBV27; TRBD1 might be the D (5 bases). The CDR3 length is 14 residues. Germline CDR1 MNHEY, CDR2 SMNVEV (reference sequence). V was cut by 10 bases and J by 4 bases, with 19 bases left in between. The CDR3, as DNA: TGTGCCACCAAGTGGAGGGGCGGGGGCACTGAAGCTTTCTTT. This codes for CATKWRGGGTEAFF.

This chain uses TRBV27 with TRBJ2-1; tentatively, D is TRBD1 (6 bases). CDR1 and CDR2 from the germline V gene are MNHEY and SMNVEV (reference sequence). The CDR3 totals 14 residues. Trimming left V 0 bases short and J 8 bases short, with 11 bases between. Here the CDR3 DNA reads TGTGCCAGCAGTTTATCTCACGAGGGGGATGAGCAGTTCTTC. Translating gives CASSLSHEGDEQFF.

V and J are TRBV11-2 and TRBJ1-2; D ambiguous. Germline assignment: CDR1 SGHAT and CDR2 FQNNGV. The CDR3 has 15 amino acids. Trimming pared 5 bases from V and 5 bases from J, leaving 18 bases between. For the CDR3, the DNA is TGTGCCAGCAGCCCAGGACCTCTAGCCCCTTATGGCTACACCTTC. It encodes CASSPGPLAPYGYTF.

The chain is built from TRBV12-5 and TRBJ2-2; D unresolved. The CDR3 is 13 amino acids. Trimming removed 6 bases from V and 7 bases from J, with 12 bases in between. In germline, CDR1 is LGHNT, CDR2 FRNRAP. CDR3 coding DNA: TGTGCTAGTGGCCCCCCGTCCGTCGGGGAGCTGTTTTTT. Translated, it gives CASGPPSVGELFF.

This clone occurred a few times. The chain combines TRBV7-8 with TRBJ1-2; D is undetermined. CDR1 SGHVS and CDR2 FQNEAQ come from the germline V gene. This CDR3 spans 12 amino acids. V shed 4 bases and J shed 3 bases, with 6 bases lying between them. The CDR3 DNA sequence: TGTGCCAGCAGCTCCCGGGACTATGGCTACACCTTC. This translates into CASSSRDYGYTF.

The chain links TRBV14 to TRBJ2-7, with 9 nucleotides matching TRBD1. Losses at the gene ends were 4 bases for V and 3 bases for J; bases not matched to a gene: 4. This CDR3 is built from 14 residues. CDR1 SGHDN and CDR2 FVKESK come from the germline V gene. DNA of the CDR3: TGTGCCAGCAGCCCGGGACAGGGCATCTACGAGCAGTACTTC. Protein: CASSPGQGIYEQYF.

The CDR3 is CASSQWTALYEQYF. In DNA, the CDR3 is TGCGCCAGCAGCCAATGGACAGCCCTCTACGAGCAGTACTTC. V usage is TRBV5-1 and J usage is TRBJ2-7, with D maybe TRBD1 (6 bases). The CDR3 sequence is 14 residues long. Germline V gene data show CDR1 as SGHRS and CDR2 as YFSETQ. Trimming pared 4 bases from V and 3 bases from J, leaving 14 bases between.

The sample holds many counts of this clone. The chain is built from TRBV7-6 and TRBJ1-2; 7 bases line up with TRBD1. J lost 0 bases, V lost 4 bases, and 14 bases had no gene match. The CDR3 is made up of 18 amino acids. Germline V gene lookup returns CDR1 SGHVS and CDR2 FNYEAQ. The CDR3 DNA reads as TGTGCCAGCAGCTCGCAAGAGTACAGGGGAAAAGCTAACTATGGCTACACCTTC. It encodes CASSSQEYRGKANYGYTF.

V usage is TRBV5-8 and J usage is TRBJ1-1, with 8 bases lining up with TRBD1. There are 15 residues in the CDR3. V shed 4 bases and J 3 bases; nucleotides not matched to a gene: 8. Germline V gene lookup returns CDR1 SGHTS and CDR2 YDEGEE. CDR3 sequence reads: CASSPLQGEDTEAFF. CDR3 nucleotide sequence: TGTGCCAGCAGCCCTTTACAGGGGGAGGACACTGAAGCTTTCTTT.

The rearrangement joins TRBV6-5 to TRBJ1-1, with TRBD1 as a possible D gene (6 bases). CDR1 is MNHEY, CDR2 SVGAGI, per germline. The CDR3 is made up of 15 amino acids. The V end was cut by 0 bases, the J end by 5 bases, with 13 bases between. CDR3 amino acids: CASSYSGRGVTEAFF. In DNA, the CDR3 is TGTGCCAGCAGTTACTCGGGCAGGGGAGTAACTGAAGCTTTCTTT.

CDR3 DNA sequence: TGTGCCAGCAGCCCGAACTCCGGACTACTTAACACCGGGGAGCTGTTTTTT. It encodes CASSPNSGLLNTGELFF. The J gene is TRBJ2-2, the V gene TRBV7-3; perhaps TRBD2 as D (6 bases). The V end lost 5 bases, the J end lost 2 bases, and 18 bases lay between the germline ends. CDR1 SGHTA and CDR2 FQGTGA come from the germline V gene. CDR3 length equals 17 residues.

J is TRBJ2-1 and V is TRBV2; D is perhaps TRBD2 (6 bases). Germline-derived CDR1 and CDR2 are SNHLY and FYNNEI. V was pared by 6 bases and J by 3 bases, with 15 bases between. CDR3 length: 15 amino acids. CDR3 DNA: TGTGCCAGCAGGCGACCGGGACTCCGCTACAATGAGCAGTTCTTC. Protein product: CASRRPGLRYNEQFF.